This T cell receptor (beta chain) originates from a study of blood T cell repertoires in COVID-19. The overall study: Collection of acute and convalescent COVID-19 samples took place in the United States, Italy and Spain. T cells, B-cell-depleted T cells, or PBMCs supplied cDNA or gDNA.

In the authors' workflow: Reference gene primer amplification in the assay estimated nucleated cell counts. Assay: immunoSEQ multiplex PCR; the TCRdb copy retains only in-frame clones and omits some. V, J and clone size are taken as reported in that table, and D and trimming were inferred from the DNA itself. The data show 200,000 to 300,000 clones, approximately 86% seen once. The CDR3 consists of 14 residues. Sequenced sample: peripheral blood. This rearrangement joins TRBV1 to TRBJ1-2; TRBD1 is the table's D call and was not checked against the DNA. TRBV1 is a pseudogene segment. The receptor was isolated from a man aged 40-49 years who had recovered from COVID-19. CDR3 region: CTSSQRQGGYGYTF. The CDR3 nucleotides are TGCACCAGCAGCCAACGACAGGGTGGCTATGGCTACACCTTC.